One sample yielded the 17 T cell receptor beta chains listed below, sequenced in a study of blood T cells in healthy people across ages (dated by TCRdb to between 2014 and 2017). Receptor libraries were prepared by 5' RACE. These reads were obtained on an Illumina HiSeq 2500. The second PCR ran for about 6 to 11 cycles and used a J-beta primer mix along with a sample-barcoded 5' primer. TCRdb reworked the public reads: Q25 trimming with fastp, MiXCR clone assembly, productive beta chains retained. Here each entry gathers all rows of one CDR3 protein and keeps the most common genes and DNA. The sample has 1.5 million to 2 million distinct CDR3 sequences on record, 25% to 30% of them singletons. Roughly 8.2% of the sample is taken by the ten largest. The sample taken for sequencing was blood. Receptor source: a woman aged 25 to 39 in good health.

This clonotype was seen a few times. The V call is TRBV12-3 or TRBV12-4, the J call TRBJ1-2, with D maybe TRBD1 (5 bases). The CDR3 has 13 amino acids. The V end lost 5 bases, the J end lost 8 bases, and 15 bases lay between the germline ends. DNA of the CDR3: TGTGCCAGCAGTGTTTTAGGGGAACACGGCTACACCTTC. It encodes CASSVLGEHGYTF.

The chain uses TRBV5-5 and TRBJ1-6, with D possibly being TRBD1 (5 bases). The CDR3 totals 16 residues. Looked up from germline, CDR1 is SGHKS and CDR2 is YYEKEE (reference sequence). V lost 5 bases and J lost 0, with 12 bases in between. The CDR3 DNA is TGTGCCAGCAGTAGACAGCCGAGCTCCTATAATTCACCCCTCCACTTT. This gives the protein CASSRQPSSYNSPLHF.

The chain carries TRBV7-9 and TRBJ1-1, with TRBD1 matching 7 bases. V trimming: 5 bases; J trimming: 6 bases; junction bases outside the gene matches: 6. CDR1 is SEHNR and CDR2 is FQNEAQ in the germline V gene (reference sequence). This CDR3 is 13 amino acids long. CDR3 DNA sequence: TGTGCCAGCAGCGATCCCAGGGGGTCTGAAGCTTTCTTT. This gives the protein CASSDPRGSEAFF.

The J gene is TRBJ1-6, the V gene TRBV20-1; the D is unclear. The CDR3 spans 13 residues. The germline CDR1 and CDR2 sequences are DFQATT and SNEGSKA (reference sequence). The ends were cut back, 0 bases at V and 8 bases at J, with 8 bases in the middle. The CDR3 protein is CSARDSGDSPLHF. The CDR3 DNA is TGCAGTGCTAGAGATAGCGGAGATTCACCCCTCCACTTT.

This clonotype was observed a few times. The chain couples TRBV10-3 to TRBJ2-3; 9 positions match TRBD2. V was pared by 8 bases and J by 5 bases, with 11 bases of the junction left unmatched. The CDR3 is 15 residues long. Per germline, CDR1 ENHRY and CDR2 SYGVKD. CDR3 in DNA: TGTGCCATCTCACGGCGGGAGGGCCAGGAAGATACGCAGTATTTT. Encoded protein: CAISRREGQEDTQYF.

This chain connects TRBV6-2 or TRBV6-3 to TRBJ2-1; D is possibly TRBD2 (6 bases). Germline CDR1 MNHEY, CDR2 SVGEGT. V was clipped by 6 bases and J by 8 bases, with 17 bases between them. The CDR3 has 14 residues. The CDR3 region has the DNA TGTGCCAGCAGCGATCGGACTATACGGGATGAGCAGTTCTTC. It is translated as CASSDRTIRDEQFF.

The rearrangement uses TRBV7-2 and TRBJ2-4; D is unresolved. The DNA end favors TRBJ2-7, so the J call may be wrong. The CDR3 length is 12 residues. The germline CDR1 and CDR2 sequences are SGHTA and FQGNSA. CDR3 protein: CASNSAEDEQYF. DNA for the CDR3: TGTGCCAGCAACTCCGCTGAGGACGAGCAGTACTTC.

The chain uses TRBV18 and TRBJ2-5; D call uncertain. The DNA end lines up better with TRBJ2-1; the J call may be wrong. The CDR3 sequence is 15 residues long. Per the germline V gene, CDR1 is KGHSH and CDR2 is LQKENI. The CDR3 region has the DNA TGTGCCAGCTCACCACCTTCTAGAACCCAAGAGACCCAGTTCTTC. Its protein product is CASSPPSRTQETQFF.

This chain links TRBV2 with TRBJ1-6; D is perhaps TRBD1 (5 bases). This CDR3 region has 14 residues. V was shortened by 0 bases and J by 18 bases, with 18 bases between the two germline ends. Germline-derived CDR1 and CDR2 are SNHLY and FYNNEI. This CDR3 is CASSEAASGRVSHF. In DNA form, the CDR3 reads TGTGCCAGCAGTGAAGCTGCATCGGGCAGGGTTTCCCACTTT.

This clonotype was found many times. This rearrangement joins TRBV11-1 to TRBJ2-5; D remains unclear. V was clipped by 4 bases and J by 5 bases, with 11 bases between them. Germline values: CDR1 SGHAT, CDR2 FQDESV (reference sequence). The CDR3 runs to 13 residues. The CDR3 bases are TGTGCCAGCAGCTATCGAGTGGAGGAGACCCAGTACTTC. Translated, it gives CASSYRVEETQYF.

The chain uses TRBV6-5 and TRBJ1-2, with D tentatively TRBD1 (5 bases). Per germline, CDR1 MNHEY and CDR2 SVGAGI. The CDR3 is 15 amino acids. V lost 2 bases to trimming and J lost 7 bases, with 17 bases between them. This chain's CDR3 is CASSYGGRGGSGYTF. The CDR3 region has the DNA TGTGCCAGCAGTTACGGGGGACGGGGCGGTAGTGGCTACACCTTC.

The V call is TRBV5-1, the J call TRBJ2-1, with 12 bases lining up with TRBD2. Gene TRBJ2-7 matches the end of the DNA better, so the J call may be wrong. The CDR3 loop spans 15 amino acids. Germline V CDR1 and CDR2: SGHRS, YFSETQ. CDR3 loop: CASSQRTSGNNEQYF. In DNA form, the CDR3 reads TGCGCCAGCAGCCAAAGGACTAGCGGGAACAATGAGCAGTACTTC.

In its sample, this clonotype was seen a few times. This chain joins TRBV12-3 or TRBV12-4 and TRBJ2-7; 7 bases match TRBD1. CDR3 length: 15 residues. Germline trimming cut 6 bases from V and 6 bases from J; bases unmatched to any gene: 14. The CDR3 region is CASSSSGQRTPEQYF. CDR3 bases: TGTGCCAGCAGCTCATCGGGACAGAGGACCCCCGAGCAGTACTTC.

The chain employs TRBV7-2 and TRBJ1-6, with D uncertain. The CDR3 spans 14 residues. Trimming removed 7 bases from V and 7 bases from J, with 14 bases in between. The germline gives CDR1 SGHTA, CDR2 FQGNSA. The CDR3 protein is CASTLWEANSPLHF. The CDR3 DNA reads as TGTGCCAGCACCCTGTGGGAAGCAAATTCACCCCTCCACTTT. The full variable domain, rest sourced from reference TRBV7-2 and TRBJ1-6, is GAGVSQSPSNKVTEKGKDVELRCDPISGHTALYWYRQSLGQGLEFLIYFQGNSAPDKSGLPSDRFSAERTGGSVSTLTIQRTQQEDSAVYLCASTLWEANSPLHFGNGTRLTVT.

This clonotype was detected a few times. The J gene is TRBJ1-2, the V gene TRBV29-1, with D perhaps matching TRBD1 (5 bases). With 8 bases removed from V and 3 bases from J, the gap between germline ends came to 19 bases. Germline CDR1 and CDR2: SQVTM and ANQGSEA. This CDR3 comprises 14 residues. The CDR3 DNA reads TGCAGCTGCGGGTACCGGGACGGGGACTATGGCTACACCTTC. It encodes CSCGYRDGDYGYTF.

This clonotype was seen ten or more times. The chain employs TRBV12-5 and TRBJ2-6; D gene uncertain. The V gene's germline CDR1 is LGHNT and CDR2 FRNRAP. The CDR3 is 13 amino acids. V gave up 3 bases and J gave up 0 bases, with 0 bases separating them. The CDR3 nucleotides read TGTGCTAGTGGTTTCTCTGGGGCCAACGTCCTGACTTTC. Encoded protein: CASGFSGANVLTF. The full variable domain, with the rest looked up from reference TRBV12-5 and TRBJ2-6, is DARVTQTPRHKVTEMGQEVTMRCQPILGHNTVFWYRQTMMQGLELLAYFRNRAPLDDSGMPKDRFSAEMPDATLATLKIQPSEPRDSAVYFCASGFSGANVLTFGAGSRLTVL.

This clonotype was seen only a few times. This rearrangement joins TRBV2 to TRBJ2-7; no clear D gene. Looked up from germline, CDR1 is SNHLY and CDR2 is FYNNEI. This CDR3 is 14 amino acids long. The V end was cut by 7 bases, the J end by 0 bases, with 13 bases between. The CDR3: CASIPTGNSYEQYF. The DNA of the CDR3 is TGTGCCAGCATTCCGACTGGGAACTCCTACGAGCAGTACTTC.